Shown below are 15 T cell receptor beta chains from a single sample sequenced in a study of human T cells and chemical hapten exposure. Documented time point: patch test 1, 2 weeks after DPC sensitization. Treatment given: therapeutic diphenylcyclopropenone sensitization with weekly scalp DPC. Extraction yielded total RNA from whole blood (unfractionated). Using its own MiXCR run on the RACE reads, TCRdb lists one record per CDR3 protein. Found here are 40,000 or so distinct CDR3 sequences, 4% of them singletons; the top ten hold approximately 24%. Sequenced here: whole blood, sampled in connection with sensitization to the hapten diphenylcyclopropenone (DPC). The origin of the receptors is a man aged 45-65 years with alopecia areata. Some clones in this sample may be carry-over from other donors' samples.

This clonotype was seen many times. CDR3 DNA sequence: TGCGCCAGCAGTCAATCCAGGGGCAATCAGCCCCAGCATTTT. Amino acid sequence: CASSQSRGNQPQHF. The J gene is TRBJ1-5, the V gene TRBV23-1; possibly TRBD1 for D (5 bases). TRBV23-1 is an ORF, with its function uncertain. The V gene lost 0 bases and the J gene lost 2 bases, with 5 bases spanning the gap. This CDR3 is 14 amino acids long.

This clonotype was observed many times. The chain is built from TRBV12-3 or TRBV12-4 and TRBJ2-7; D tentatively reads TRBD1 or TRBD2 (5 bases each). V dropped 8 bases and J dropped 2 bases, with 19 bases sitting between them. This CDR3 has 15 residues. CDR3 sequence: CASSLGQGTAYEQYF. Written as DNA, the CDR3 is TGTGCCAGCTCACTAGGTCAGGGCACAGCCTACGAGCAGTACTTC.

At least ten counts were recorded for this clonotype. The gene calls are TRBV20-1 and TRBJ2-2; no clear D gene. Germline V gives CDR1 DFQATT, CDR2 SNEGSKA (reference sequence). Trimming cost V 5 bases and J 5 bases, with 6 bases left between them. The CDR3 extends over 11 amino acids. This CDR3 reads CSASRTGELFF. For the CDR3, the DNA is TGCAGTGCTTCCAGGACCGGGGAGCTGTTTTTT.

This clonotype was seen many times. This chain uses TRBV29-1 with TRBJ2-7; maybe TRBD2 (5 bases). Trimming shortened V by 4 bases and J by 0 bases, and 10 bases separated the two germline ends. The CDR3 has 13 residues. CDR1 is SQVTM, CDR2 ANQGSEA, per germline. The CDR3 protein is CSVAKGSSYEQYF. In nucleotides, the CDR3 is TGCAGCGTTGCTAAAGGGAGCTCCTACGAGCAGTACTTC.

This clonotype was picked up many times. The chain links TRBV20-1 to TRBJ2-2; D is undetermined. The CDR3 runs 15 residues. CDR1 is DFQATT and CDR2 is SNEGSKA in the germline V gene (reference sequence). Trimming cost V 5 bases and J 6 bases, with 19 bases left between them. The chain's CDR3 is CSAPDPRNAAGELFF. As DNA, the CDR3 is TGCAGTGCTCCCGACCCTCGAAACGCTGCCGGGGAGCTGTTTTTT.

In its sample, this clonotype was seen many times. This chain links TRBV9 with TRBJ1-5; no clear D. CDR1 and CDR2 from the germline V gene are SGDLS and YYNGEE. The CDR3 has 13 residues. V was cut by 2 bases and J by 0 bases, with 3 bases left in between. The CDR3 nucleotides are TGTGCCAGCAGCGTTCATAGCAATCAGCCCCAGCATTTT. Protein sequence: CASSVHSNQPQHF.

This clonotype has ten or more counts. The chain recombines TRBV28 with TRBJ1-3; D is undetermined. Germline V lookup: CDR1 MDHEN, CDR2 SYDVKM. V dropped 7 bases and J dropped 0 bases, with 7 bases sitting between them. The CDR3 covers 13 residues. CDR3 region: CASTRLSGNTIYF. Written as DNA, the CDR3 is TGTGCCAGCACCCGACTCTCTGGAAACACCATATATTTT. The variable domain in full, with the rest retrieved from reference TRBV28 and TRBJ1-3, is DVKVTQSSRYLVKRTGEKVFLECVQDMDHENMFWYRQDPGLGLRLIYFSYDVKMKEKGDIPEGYSVSREKKERFSLILESASTNQTSMYLCASTRLSGNTIYFGEGSWLTVV.

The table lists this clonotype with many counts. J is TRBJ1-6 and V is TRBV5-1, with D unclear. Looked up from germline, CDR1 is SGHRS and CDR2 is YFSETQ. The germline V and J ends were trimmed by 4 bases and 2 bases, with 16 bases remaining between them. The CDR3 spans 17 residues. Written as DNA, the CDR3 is TGCGCCAGCAGCCAGCCCTCAGGAGAAGCCTATAATTCACCCCTCCACTTT. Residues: CASSQPSGEAYNSPLHF.

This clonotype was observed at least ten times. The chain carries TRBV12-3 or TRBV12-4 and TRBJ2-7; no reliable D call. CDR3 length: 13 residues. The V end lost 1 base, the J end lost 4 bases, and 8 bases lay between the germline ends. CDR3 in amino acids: CASSLVGSYEQYF. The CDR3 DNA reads TGTGCCAGCAGTTTAGTGGGCAGTTACGAGCAGTACTTC.

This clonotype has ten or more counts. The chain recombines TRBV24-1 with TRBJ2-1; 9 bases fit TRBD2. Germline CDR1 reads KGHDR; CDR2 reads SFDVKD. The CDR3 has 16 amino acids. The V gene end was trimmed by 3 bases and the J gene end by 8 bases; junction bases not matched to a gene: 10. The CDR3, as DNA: TGTGCCACCAGTGATAGTAGCGGGAGTCTCTGGGATGAGCAGTTCTTC. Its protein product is CATSDSSGSLWDEQFF.

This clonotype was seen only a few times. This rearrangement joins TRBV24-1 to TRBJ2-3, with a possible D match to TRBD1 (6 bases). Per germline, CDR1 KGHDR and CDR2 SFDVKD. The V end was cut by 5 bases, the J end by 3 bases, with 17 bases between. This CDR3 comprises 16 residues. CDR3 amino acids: CATSVGAGPGTDTQYF. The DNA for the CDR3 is TGTGCCACCAGTGTGGGGGCAGGGCCAGGGACAGATACGCAGTATTTT.

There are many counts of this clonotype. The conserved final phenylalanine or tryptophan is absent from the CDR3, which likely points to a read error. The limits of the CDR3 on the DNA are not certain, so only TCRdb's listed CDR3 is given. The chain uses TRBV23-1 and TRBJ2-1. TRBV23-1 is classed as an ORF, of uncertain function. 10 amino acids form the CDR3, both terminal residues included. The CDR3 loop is CASSQSRGFL.

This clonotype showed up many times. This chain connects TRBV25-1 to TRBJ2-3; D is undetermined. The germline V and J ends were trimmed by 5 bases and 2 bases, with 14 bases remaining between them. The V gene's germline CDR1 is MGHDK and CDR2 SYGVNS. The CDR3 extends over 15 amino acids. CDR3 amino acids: CASSRSKMVTDTQYF. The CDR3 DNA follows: TGTGCCAGCAGTCGGTCAAAGATGGTCACAGATACGCAGTATTTT. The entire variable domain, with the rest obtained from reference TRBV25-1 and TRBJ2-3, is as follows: EADIYQTPRYLVIGTGKKITLECSQTMGHDKMYWYQQDPGMELHLIHYSYGVNSTEKGDLSSESTVSRIRTEHFPLTLESARPSHTSQYLCASSRSKMVTDTQYFGPGTRLTVL.

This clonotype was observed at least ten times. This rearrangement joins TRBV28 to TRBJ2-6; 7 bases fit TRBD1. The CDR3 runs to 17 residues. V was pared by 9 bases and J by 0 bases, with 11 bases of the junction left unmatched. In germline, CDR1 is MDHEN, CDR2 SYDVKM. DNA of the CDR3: TGTGCCAGTTTGCCAAACAGGGGACGCTCTGGGGCCAACGTCCTGACTTTC. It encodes CASLPNRGRSGANVLTF.

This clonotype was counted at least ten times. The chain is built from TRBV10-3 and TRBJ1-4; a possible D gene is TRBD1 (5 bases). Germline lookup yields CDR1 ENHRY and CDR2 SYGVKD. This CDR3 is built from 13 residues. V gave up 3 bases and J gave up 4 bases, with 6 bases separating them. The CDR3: CAISEGVNEKLFF. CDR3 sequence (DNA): TGTGCCATCAGTGAAGGGGTTAATGAAAAACTGTTTTTT.